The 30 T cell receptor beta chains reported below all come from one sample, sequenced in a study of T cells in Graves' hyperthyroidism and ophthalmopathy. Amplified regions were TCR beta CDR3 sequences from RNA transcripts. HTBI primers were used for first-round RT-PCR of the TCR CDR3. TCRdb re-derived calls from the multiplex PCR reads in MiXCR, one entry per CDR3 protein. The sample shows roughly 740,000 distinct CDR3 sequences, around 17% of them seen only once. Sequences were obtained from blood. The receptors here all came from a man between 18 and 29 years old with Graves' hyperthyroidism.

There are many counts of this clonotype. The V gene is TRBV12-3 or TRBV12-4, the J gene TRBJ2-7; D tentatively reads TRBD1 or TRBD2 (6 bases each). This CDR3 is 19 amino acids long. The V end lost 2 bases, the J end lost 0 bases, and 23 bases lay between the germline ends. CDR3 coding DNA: TGTGCCAGCAGTTTACGGGGCAGGGGACTGCACCGAAGCTCCTACGAGCAGTACTTC. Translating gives CASSLRGRGLHRSSYEQYF.

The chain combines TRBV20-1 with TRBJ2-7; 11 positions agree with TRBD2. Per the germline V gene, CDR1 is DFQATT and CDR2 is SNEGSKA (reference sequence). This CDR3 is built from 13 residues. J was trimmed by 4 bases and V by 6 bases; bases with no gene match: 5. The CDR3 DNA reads TGCAGTGCAAAACGACTAGCGGGATACGAGCAGTACTTC. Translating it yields CSAKRLAGYEQYF.

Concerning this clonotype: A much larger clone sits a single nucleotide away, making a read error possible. The CDR3 loop is CVSSPPRDSQETQYF. For the CDR3, the DNA is TGTGTCAGCAGCCCCCCCCGGGACTCGCAAGAGACCCAGTACTTC. The chain combines TRBV7-9 with TRBJ2-5; D perhaps matches TRBD2 (6 bases). The length of the CDR3 is 15 residues. Germline CDR1 and CDR2: SEHNR and FQNEAQ (reference sequence).

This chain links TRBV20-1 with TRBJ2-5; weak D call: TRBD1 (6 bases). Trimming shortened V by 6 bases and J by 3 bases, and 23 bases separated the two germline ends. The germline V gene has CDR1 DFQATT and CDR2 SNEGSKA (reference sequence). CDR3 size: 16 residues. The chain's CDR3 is CSAWPGTLKRKETQYF. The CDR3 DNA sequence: TGCAGTGCGTGGCCCGGGACATTAAAGAGAAAAGAGACCCAGTACTTC.

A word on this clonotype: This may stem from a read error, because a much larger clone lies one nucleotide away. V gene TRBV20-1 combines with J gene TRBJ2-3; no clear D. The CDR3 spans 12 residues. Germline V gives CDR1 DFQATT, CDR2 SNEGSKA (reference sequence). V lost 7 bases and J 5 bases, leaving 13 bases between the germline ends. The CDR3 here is CSVDGDIDTQYF. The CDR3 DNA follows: TGCAGTGTGGACGGAGACATAGATACGCAGTATTTT.

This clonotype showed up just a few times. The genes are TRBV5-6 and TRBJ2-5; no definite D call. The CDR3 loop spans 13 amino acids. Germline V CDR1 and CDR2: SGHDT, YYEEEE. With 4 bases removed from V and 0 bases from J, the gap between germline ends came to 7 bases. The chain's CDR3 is CASSHGYQETQYF. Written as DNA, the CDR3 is TGTGCCAGCAGCCATGGGTACCAAGAGACCCAGTACTTC.

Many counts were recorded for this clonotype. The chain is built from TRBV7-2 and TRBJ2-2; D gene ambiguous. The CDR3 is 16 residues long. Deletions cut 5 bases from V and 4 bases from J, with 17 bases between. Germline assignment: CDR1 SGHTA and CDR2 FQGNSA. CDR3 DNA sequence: TGTGCCAGCAGCCAAAAGCTCGGCGGAAGCACCGGGGAGCTGTTTTTT. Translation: CASSQKLGGSTGELFF.

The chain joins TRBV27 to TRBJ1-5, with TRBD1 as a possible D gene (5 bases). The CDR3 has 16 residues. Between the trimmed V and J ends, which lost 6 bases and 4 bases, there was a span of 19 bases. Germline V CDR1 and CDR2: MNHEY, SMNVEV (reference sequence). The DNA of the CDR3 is TGTGCCAGCAGCGACCGACCAGGGATACAGAATCAGCCCCAGCATTTT. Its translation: CASSDRPGIQNQPQHF.

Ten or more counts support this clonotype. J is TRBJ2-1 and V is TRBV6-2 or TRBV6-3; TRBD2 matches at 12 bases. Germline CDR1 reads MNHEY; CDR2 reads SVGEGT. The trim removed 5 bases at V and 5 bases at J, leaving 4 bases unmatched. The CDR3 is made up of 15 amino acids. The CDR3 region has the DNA TGTGCCAGCAGTCCAGGACTAGCGGGGAACAATGAGCAGTTCTTC. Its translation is CASSPGLAGNNEQFF.

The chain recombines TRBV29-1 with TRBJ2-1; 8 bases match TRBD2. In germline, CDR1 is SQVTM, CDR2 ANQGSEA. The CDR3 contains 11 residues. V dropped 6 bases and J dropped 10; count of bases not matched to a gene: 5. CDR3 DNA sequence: TGCAGCGTCCCGACTAGCGTAGAGCAGTTCTTC. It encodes CSVPTSVEQFF.

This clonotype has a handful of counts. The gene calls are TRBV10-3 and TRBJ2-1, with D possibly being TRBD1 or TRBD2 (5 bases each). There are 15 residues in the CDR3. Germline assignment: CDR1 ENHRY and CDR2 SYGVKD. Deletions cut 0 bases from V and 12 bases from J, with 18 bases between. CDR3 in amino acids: CAISESHPLGEPQFF. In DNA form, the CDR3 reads TGTGCCATCAGTGAGTCCCACCCCTTAGGGGAGCCGCAGTTCTTC.

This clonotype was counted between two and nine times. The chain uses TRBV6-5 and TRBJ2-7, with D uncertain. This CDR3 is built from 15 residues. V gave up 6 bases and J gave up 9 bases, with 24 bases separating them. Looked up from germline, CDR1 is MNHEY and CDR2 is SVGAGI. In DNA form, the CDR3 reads TGTGCCAGCAGCCTTACTCCCCAGCCTGGTTACCGGCAGTACTTC. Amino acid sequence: CASSLTPQPGYRQYF.

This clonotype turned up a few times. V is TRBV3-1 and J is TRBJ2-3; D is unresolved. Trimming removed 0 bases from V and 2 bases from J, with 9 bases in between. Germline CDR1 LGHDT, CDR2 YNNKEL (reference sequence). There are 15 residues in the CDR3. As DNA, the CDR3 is TGTGCCAGCAGCCAAGAACAAGAGCTCACAGATACGCAGTATTTT. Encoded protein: CASSQEQELTDTQYF.

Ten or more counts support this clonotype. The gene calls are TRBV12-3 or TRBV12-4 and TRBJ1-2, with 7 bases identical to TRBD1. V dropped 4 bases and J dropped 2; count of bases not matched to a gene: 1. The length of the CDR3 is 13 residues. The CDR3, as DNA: TGTGCCAGCAGTTCCAGGGGGAACTATGGCTACACCTTC. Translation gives CASSSRGNYGYTF.

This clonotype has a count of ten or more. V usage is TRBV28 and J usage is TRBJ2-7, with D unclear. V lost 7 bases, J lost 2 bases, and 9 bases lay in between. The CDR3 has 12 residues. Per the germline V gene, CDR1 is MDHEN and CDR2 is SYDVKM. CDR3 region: CASTGSPYEQYF. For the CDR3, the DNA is TGTGCCAGCACCGGCAGTCCCTACGAGCAGTACTTC.

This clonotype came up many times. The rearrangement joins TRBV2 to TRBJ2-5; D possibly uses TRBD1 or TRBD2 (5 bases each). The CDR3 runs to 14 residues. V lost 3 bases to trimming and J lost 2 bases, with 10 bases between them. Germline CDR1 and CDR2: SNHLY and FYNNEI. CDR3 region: CASSDRDGQETQYF. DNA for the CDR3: TGTGCCAGCAGTGATCGGGACGGACAAGAGACCCAGTACTTC.

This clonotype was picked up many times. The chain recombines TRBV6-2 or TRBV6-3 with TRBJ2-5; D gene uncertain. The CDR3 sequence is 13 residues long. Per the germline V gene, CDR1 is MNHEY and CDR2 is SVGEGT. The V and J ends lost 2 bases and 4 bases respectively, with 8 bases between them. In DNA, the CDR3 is TGTGCCAGCAGTTACACCCTGGGAGAGACCCAGTACTTC. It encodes CASSYTLGETQYF.

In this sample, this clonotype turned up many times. The CDR3 protein is CASSLARGTDTQYF. The CDR3, as DNA: TGTGCCAGCAGTTTAGCGAGGGGCACAGATACGCAGTATTTT. The chain employs TRBV27 and TRBJ2-3, with D perhaps TRBD2 (5 bases). Between the trimmed V and J ends, which lost 2 bases and 1 base, there was a span of 7 bases. Germline V gene sequence: CDR1 MNHEY, CDR2 SMNVEV (reference sequence). The CDR3 length is 14 residues.

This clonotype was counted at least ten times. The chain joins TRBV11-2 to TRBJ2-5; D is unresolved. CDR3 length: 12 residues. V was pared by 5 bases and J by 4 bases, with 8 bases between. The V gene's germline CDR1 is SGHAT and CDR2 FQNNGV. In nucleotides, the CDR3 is TGTGCCAGCAGCCGCCGGGCAGAGACCCAGTACTTC. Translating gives CASSRRAETQYF.

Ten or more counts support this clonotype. The CDR3 sequence is CASSLSRDGGNQPQHF. For the CDR3, the DNA is TGTGCCAGCAGTTTATCGAGGGATGGAGGCAATCAGCCCCAGCATTTT. The chain employs TRBV27 and TRBJ1-5, with D hard to call. V was trimmed by 0 bases and J by 2 bases, leaving 11 bases between them. There are 16 residues in the CDR3. Per the germline V gene, CDR1 is MNHEY and CDR2 is SMNVEV (reference sequence).

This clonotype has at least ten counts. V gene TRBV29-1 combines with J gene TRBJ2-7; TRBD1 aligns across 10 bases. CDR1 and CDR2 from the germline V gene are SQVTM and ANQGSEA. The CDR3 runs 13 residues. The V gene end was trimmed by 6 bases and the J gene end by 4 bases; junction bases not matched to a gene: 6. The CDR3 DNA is TGCAGCGTCAAGACAGGGGGCGTTTACGAGCAGTACTTC. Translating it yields CSVKTGGVYEQYF.

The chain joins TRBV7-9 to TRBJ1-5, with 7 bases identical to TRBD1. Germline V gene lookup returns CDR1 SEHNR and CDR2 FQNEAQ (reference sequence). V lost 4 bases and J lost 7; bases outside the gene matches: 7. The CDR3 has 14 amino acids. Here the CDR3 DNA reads TGTGCCAGCAGCTCTAACAGGGGAGGACAGCCCCAGCATTTT. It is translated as CASSSNRGGQPQHF.

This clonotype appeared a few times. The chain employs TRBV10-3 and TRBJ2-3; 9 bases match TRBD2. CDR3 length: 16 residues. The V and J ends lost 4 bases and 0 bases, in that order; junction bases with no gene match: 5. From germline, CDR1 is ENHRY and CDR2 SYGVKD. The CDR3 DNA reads TGTGCCATCAGTGTGCGGCTAGCGGGGAGCACAGATACGCAGTATTTT. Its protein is CAISVRLAGSTDTQYF.

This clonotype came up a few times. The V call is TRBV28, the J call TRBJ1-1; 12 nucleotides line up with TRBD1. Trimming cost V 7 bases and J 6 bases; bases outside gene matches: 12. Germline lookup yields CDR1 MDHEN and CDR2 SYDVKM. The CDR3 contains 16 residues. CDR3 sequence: CASTHVGQGAWAEAFF. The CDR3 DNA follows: TGTGCCAGCACCCACGTGGGACAGGGGGCTTGGGCTGAAGCTTTCTTT.

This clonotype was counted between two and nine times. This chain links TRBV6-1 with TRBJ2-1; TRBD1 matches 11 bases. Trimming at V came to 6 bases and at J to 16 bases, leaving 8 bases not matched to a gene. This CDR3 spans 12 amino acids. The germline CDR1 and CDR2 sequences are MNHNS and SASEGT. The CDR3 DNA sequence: TGTGCCAGCAGCGTACTGGGACAGGGGGATTTCTTC. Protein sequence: CASSVLGQGDFF.

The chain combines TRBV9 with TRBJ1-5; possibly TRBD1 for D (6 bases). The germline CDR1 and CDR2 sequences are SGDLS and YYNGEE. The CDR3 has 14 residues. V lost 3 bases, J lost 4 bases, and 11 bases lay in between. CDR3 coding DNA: TGTGCCAGCAGCGCCGACCAGGGGAATCAGCCCCAGCATTTT. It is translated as CASSADQGNQPQHF.

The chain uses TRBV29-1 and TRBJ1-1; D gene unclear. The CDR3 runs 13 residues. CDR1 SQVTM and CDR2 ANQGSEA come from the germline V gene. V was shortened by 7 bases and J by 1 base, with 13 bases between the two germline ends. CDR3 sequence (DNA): TGCAGCGCCGCAACGTCGGGGAACACTGAAGCTTTCTTT. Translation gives CSAATSGNTEAFF.

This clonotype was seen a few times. CDR3: CASSSSGTFAYNEQFF. As DNA, the CDR3 is TGTGCCAGCAGTTCCTCCGGGACATTTGCCTACAATGAGCAGTTCTTC. The rearrangement links TRBV28 to TRBJ2-1; D perhaps matches TRBD1 (6 bases). With 4 bases removed from V and 2 bases from J, the gap between germline ends came to 15 bases. The CDR3 length is 16 residues. Germline values: CDR1 MDHEN, CDR2 SYDVKM.

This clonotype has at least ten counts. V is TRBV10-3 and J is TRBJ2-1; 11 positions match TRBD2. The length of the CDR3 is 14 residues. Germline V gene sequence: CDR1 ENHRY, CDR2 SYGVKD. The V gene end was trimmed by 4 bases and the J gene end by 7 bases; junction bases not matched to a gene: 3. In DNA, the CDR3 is TGTGCCATCAGTGGTACTAGCGGGAGAAATGAGCAGTTCTTC. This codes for CAISGTSGRNEQFF.

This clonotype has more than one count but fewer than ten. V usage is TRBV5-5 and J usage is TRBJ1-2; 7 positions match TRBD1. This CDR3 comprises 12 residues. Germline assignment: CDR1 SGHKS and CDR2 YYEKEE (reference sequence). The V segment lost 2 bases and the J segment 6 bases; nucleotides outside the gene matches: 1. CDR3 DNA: TGTGCCAGCAGCTTCGACAGGGATGGCTACACCTTC. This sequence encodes CASSFDRDGYTF.